The 15 T cell receptor beta chains listed next were all sequenced from one sample in a study of identical twins. TCRdb reprocessed the 5' RACE reads with MiXCR, giving one entry per CDR3 protein. There are under 1 million distinct CDR3 sequences in the sample; around 12% occur only once, and around 1.5% lies in the top ten. The same specimen was also included in a second study, on yellow fever vaccine responses in identical twins.

The sequenced sample was PBMCs. These receptors were obtained from a woman aged 18 to 35 in good health.

V is TRBV4-1 and J is TRBJ2-1; D may be TRBD1 (6 bases). The CDR3 contains 17 residues. The germline V and J ends were trimmed by 4 bases and 2 bases, with 18 bases remaining between them. Per germline, CDR1 MGHRA and CDR2 YSYEKL. This CDR3 reads CASSPIYGGDTYNEQFF. The DNA for the CDR3 is TGCGCCAGCAGCCCCATTTATGGGGGCGATACCTACAATGAGCAGTTCTTC.

This clonotype was detected a few times. V is TRBV11-2 and J is TRBJ2-1; D gene uncertain. CDR3 length: 13 residues. The germline V gene has CDR1 SGHAT and CDR2 FQNNGV. Trimming took 2 bases from V and 8 from J, leaving 10 bases between them. DNA of the CDR3: TGTGCCAGCAGCTTACCCCCCCTCTATGAGCAGTTCTTC. Amino acids: CASSLPPLYEQFF.

The table lists this clonotype with many counts. The chain is built from TRBV12-3 or TRBV12-4 and TRBJ2-6; D ambiguous. This CDR3 region has 15 residues. The ends were cut back, 6 bases at V and 0 bases at J, with 9 bases in the middle. CDR3 in DNA: TGTGCCAGCAGCCCTGCGTCCTCTGGGGCCAACGTCCTGACTTTC. It yields the protein CASSPASSGANVLTF.

This CDR3 reads CASSQNPGQGSGYTF. The CDR3 DNA reads TGTGCCAGCAGTCAAAATCCGGGACAGGGAAGCGGCTACACCTTC. V usage is TRBV6-1 and J usage is TRBJ1-2; TRBD1 agrees at 9 bases. After removal of 5 bases from V and 8 bases from J, the junction contained 12 bases not matched to a gene. The CDR3 totals 15 residues. Germline CDR1 is MNHNS and CDR2 is SASEGT.

The CDR3 nucleotides are TGCGCCAGCAGTCTCAGGGGGCGGTCCTCTGGGGCCAACGTCCTGACTTTC. As protein: CASSLRGRSSGANVLTF. The chain carries TRBV10-2 and TRBJ2-6; 8 bases line up with TRBD1. Per the germline V gene, CDR1 is WSHSY and CDR2 is SAAADI. The V and J ends lost 5 bases and 0 bases, in that order; junction bases with no gene match: 6. The CDR3 has 17 amino acids.

This clonotype was seen only a few times. This sequence joins TRBV20-1 and TRBJ2-7; no definite D call. The CDR3 extends over 12 amino acids. CDR1 DFQATT and CDR2 SNEGSKA come from the germline V gene (reference sequence). The V end was cut by 1 base, the J end by 3 bases, with 7 bases between. The CDR3 DNA follows: TGCAGTGCTAGAGTTCGACTCTACGAGCAGTACGTC. Translation gives CSARVRLYEQYV.

The CDR3 DNA reads as TGTGCCAGCAGCCAACGAGGACAGGGCGAAGAAGCTTTCTTT. Translating it yields CASSQRGQGEEAFF. J is TRBJ1-1 and V is TRBV3-1; 8 bases map to TRBD1. V was clipped by 2 bases and J by 8 bases; unmatched bases: 7. Germline V gives CDR1 LGHDT, CDR2 YNNKEL (reference sequence). CDR3 size: 14 residues.

This clonotype was seen at least ten times. The gene calls are TRBV5-4 and TRBJ1-2; 7 nucleotides align to TRBD1. This CDR3 is 14 amino acids long. V lost 4 bases and J lost 2; bases outside the gene matches: 5. Germline V gene data show CDR1 as SGHNT and CDR2 as YYREEE (reference sequence). The CDR3 sequence is CASSPDRANYGYTF. The CDR3 region has the DNA TGTGCCAGCAGCCCCGACAGGGCCAACTATGGCTACACCTTC.

The table lists this clonotype with many counts. The rearrangement joins TRBV5-1 to TRBJ1-1; maybe TRBD1 (5 bases). This CDR3 is built from 15 residues. The ends were cut back, 3 bases at V and 1 base at J, with 13 bases in the middle. Germline CDR1 reads SGHRS; CDR2 reads YFSETQ. The chain's CDR3 is CASSYLGGANTEAFF. The CDR3 DNA reads TGCGCCAGCAGCTATCTTGGGGGAGCGAACACTGAAGCTTTCTTT.

The V call is TRBV18, the J call TRBJ2-3; perhaps TRBD2 as D (7 bases). Trimming took 2 bases from V and 5 from J, leaving 14 bases between them. Germline V gives CDR1 KGHSH, CDR2 LQKENI. The length of the CDR3 is 15 residues. CDR3 bases: TGTGCCAGCTCACCATGGGGGGGCCTCGGAGATACGCAGTATTTT. Protein: CASSPWGGLGDTQYF. Using reference TRBV18 and TRBJ2-3 for the parts outside the CDR3, the full variable domain is NAGVMQNPRHLVRRRGQEARLRCSPMKGHSHVYWYRQLPEEGLKFMVYLQKENIIDESGMPKERFSAEFPKEGPSILRIQQVVRGDSAAYFCASSPWGGLGDTQYFGPGTRLTVL.

J is TRBJ2-1 and V is TRBV27; the match to TRBD2 covers 8 bases. V was clipped by 10 bases and J by 7 bases; unmatched bases: 12. The CDR3 covers 14 residues. Per the germline V gene, CDR1 is MNHEY and CDR2 is SMNVEV (reference sequence). In nucleotides, the CDR3 is TGTGCCACCAAAGGCCCGGGAGGGCGGAATGAGCAGTTCTTC. This sequence encodes CATKGPGGRNEQFF.

Only a few counts were recorded for this clonotype. This chain uses TRBV7-2 with TRBJ2-1; 10 nucleotides match TRBD2. CDR1 is SGHTA and CDR2 is FQGNSA in the germline V gene. CDR3 length: 15 amino acids. V shed 1 base and J 12 bases; nucleotides not matched to a gene: 9. CDR3 in amino acids: CASSLGLAGVQGQFF. For the CDR3, the DNA is TGTGCCAGCAGCTTAGGCCTAGCGGGAGTTCAGGGGCAGTTCTTC. The full variable domain, its missing parts supplied by reference TRBV7-2 and TRBJ2-1, is GAGVSQSPSNKVTEKGKDVELRCDPISGHTALYWYRQSLGQGLEFLIYFQGNSAPDKSGLPSDRFSAERTGGSVSTLTIQRTQQEDSAVYLCASSLGLAGVQGQFFGPGTRLTVL.

The V gene is TRBV12-3 or TRBV12-4, the J gene TRBJ2-1, with 10 bases identical to TRBD2. The ends lost 6 bases at V and 4 bases at J; junction bases unmatched: 6. The CDR3 sequence is 15 residues long. CDR3 bases: TGTGCCAGCAGCCGAGCGGGGGGGCTTTACAATGAGCAGTTCTTC. Its protein is CASSRAGGLYNEQFF.

This clonotype has a handful of counts. V is TRBV6-6 and J is TRBJ2-3; 8 bases align to TRBD2. The germline V gene has CDR1 MNHNY and CDR2 SVGAGI (reference sequence). The CDR3 sequence is 13 residues long. The V segment lost 5 bases and the J segment 6 bases; nucleotides outside the gene matches: 4. CDR3 protein: CASSRQREDTQYF. The CDR3 bases are TGTGCCAGCAGTAGACAGCGGGAGGATACGCAGTATTTT.

The chain uses TRBV7-6 and TRBJ2-3; 11 bases are shared with TRBD2. Germline V gene lookup returns CDR1 SGHVS and CDR2 FNYEAQ. This CDR3 has 16 residues. After removal of 3 bases from V and 2 bases from J, the junction contained 4 bases not matched to a gene. This CDR3 is CASSLGLAEFTDTQYF. CDR3 DNA sequence: TGTGCCAGCAGCTTGGGACTAGCGGAATTCACAGATACGCAGTATTTT.